This passage covers 27 T cell receptor beta chains from one sample sequenced in a study of shared clonotypes between healthy human individuals. The method was immunoSEQ multiplex PCR; TCRdb's version includes in-frame clones alone and lacks a portion of them. The repertoire holds about 2.3 million clones, 90% to 95% seen once, with under 0.45% in the top ten. Sequencing input: naive CD4+ T cells from PBMCs. Specified subset: CD45RA+ positively selected. The receptors stem from a man aged 18-30 years in good health. Some clones in this sample may be carry-over from other donors' samples.

As concerns this clone: A much larger clone lies a single base off, so this may be a read error. The chain joins TRBV7-3 to TRBJ2-3; D gene uncertain. Germline CDR1 SGHTA, CDR2 FQGTGA. CDR3 length: 11 residues. The V gene lost 2 bases and the J gene lost 4 bases, with 1 base spanning the gap. The chain's CDR3 is CASSLADTQYF. The CDR3 DNA sequence: TGTGCCAGCAGCTTAGCAGATACGCAGTATTTT. Complete variable domain (other parts from reference TRBV7-3 and TRBJ2-3): GAGVSQTPSNKVTEKGKYVELRCDPISGHTALYWYRQSLGQGPEFLIYFQGTGAADDSGLPNDRFFAVRPEGSVSTLKIQRTERGDSAVYLCASSLADTQYFGPGTRLTVL.

The chain combines TRBV6-4 with TRBJ2-3; 7 bases match TRBD2. CDR3 length: 14 amino acids. Germline V gene sequence: CDR1 MRHNA, CDR2 SNTAGT. The junction had 3 bases not matched to a gene; V was cut back by 2 bases and J by 4 bases. The CDR3 DNA reads TGTGCCAGCAGTGACGGTGGGAGGGCAGATACGCAGTATTTT. Its translation: CASSDGGRADTQYF.

The rearrangement links TRBV7-9 to TRBJ1-4; D unresolved. The CDR3 contains 13 residues. From germline, CDR1 is SEHNR and CDR2 FQNEAQ (reference sequence). The V end was cut by 1 base, the J end by 5 bases, with 5 bases between. The chain's CDR3 is CASSLEINEKLFF. The CDR3 DNA reads TGTGCCAGCAGCTTAGAGATCAATGAAAAACTGTTTTTT.

The rearrangement joins TRBV6-5 to TRBJ1-3; 7 bases fit TRBD1. Germline V lookup: CDR1 MNHEY, CDR2 SVGAGI. The ends lost 6 bases at V and 1 base at J; junction bases unmatched: 6. This CDR3 contains 15 residues. CDR3 in amino acids: CASRSDRASGNTIYF. The CDR3 nucleotides read TGTGCCAGCAGGTCAGACAGGGCGTCTGGAAACACCATATATTTT.

This chain uses TRBV28 with TRBJ2-2, with TRBD1 matching 7 bases. The J segment lost 3 bases and the V segment lost 6 bases, leaving 13 bases of the junction unmatched. This CDR3 is 17 amino acids long. Germline CDR1 is MDHEN and CDR2 is SYDVKM. The CDR3 DNA reads TGTGCCAGCAGAAATAGAAGGGGGCCGGGATACACCGGGGAGCTGTTTTTT. The encoded protein is CASRNRRGPGYTGELFF.

This chain joins TRBV4-1 and TRBJ1-1; D possibly corresponds to TRBD1 (5 bases). This CDR3 has 15 residues. The V gene lost 4 bases and the J gene lost 1 base, with 13 bases spanning the gap. Germline assignment: CDR1 MGHRA and CDR2 YSYEKL. In DNA form, the CDR3 reads TGCGCCAGCAGCCCCCTTTTCAGGGCGAACACTGAAGCTTTCTTT. As protein: CASSPLFRANTEAFF.

The V and J genes are TRBV28 and TRBJ1-2; D remains ambiguous. Per germline, CDR1 MDHEN and CDR2 SYDVKM. The CDR3 extends over 12 amino acids. Trimming cost V 8 bases and J 8 bases, with 15 bases left between them. The CDR3: CASLTYSGGYTF. In DNA, the CDR3 is TGTGCCAGCCTAACTTACTCGGGCGGCTACACCTTC.

V is TRBV27 and J is TRBJ1-6, with no clear D. Germline CDR1 reads MNHEY; CDR2 reads SMNVEV (reference sequence). The CDR3 loop spans 13 amino acids. V lost 7 bases to trimming and J lost 3 bases, with 7 bases between them. The CDR3 region is CASKGHYNSPLHF. The DNA for the CDR3 is TGTGCCAGCAAAGGCCACTATAATTCACCCCTCCACTTT.

This clone was detected a few times. The V gene is TRBV4-1, the J gene TRBJ1-3; no reliable D call. The V end lost 1 base, the J end lost 0 bases, and 7 bases lay between the germline ends. The CDR3 contains 15 residues. In germline, CDR1 is MGHRA, CDR2 YSYEKL. The CDR3 loop reads CASSQVFLSGNTIYF. The CDR3 region has the DNA TGCGCCAGCAGCCAAGTCTTCCTCTCTGGAAACACCATATATTTT.

The rearrangement joins TRBV5-4 to TRBJ2-5; TRBD1 is a possible D gene (7 bases). Germline CDR1 SGHNT, CDR2 YYREEE (reference sequence). The CDR3 loop spans 16 amino acids. V lost 1 base to trimming and J lost 3 bases, with 16 bases between them. The chain's CDR3 is CASSLIAGGPEETQYF. The CDR3 region has the DNA TGTGCCAGCAGCTTGATCGCAGGGGGGCCTGAAGAGACCCAGTACTTC.

The chain joins TRBV14 to TRBJ2-7; TRBD1 might be the D (6 bases). This CDR3 region has 16 residues. Germline V gene data show CDR1 as SGHDN and CDR2 as FVKESK. Trimming took 3 bases from V and 4 from J, leaving 19 bases between them. CDR3 in DNA: TGTGCCAGCAGCCATGCAAGACAGGCCACCTTGTACGAGCAGTACTTC. Protein product: CASSHARQATLYEQYF.

The chain employs TRBV5-1 and TRBJ2-1, with D hard to call. Germline CDR1 and CDR2: SGHRS and YFSETQ. V lost 0 bases to trimming and J lost 4 bases, with 11 bases between them. CDR3 length: 15 residues. The CDR3 DNA is TGCGCCAGCAGCTTGGGGACCCGCCGGTACAATGAGCAGTTCTTC. This gives the protein CASSLGTRRYNEQFF.

V and J are TRBV28 and TRBJ2-1, with TRBD2 matching over 10 bases. V trimming: 11 bases; J trimming: 0 bases; junction bases outside the gene matches: 13. This CDR3 has 17 amino acids. CDR1 and CDR2 from the germline V gene are MDHEN and SYDVKM. The CDR3 DNA is TGTGCCTCTATTAGGACTAGCGGAGGAAGCTCCTACAATGAGCAGTTCTTC. Translation: CASIRTSGGSSYNEQFF. The variable domain in full, completed from reference TRBV28 and TRBJ2-1, reads DVKVTQSSRYLVKRTGEKVFLECVQDMDHENMFWYRQDPGLGLRLIYFSYDVKMKEKGDIPEGYSVSREKKERFSLILESASTNQTSMYLCASIRTSGGSSYNEQFFGPGTRLTVL.

The gene calls are TRBV27 and TRBJ2-3, with 8 bases matching TRBD1. This CDR3 spans 14 amino acids. With 6 bases clipped from V and 2 bases from J, the junction kept 4 bases outside the gene matches. Germline V lookup: CDR1 MNHEY, CDR2 SMNVEV (reference sequence). This chain's CDR3 is CASRDRGITDTQYF. The CDR3 region has the DNA TGTGCCAGCAGAGACAGGGGCATCACAGATACGCAGTATTTT.

The chain employs TRBV5-1 and TRBJ2-5; 8 bases align to TRBD1. This CDR3 is 19 amino acids long. The germline gives CDR1 SGHRS, CDR2 YFSETQ. J gave up 1 base and V 0 bases, and 14 bases lay outside the gene matches. The CDR3: CASSLARGPGGVTQETQYF. CDR3 bases: TGCGCCAGCAGCTTGGCCAGGGGGCCAGGCGGGGTGACCCAAGAGACCCAGTACTTC.

This chain's CDR3 is CASSLSGSSYGYTF. In DNA, the CDR3 is TGTGCCAGCAGCTTATCGGGCAGCTCCTATGGCTACACCTTC. The chain carries TRBV7-2 and TRBJ1-2; D is unclear. The V end was cut by 2 bases, the J end by 4 bases, with 11 bases between. This CDR3 is 14 amino acids long. CDR1 and CDR2 (germline): SGHTA, FQGNSA.

Concerning this clone: This CDR3 is also generated by other DNA sequences in the sample. The CDR3 DNA sequence: TGTGCCAGCAGTGAAGGACAGGGGACTGAAGCTTTCTTT. This translates into CASSEGQGTEAFF. J is TRBJ1-1 and V is TRBV2, with TRBD1 matching 8 bases. Trimming took 1 base from V and 5 from J; bases not matched to a gene: 0. CDR1 SNHLY and CDR2 FYNNEI come from the germline V gene. The CDR3 has 13 residues.

V and J are TRBV19 and TRBJ1-5, with 7 bases identical to TRBD1. The V gene end was trimmed by 2 bases and the J gene end by 2 bases; junction bases not matched to a gene: 12. The CDR3 has 18 residues. Germline CDR1 is LNHDA and CDR2 is SQIVND (reference sequence). The CDR3 reads CASSIRQGSSPRNQPQHF. The CDR3 coding sequence is TGTGCCAGTAGTATAAGACAGGGATCATCCCCCCGCAATCAGCCCCAGCATTTT.

V usage is TRBV18 and J usage is TRBJ2-2; D is undetermined. CDR1 and CDR2 from the germline V gene are KGHSH and LQKENI. Between the trimmed V and J ends, which lost 3 bases and 6 bases, there was a span of 8 bases. The CDR3 runs 13 residues. The DNA for the CDR3 is TGTGCCAGCTCACCCATCAGGCCCGGGGAGCTGTTTTTT. It codes for CASSPIRPGELFF.

The chain joins TRBV5-1 to TRBJ1-5, with D perhaps TRBD1 (5 bases). Germline loops: CDR1 SGHRS, CDR2 YFSETQ. The germline V and J ends were trimmed by 0 bases and 7 bases, with 11 bases remaining between them. This CDR3 region has 14 residues. In DNA, the CDR3 is TGCGCCAGCAGCTTGGGAGGACGGGGCCAGCCCCAGCATTTT. Translation gives CASSLGGRGQPQHF.

V usage is TRBV5-1 and J usage is TRBJ1-4, with TRBD1 matching 9 bases. Trimming at V came to 0 bases and at J to 8 bases, leaving 5 bases not matched to a gene. The CDR3 loop spans 15 amino acids. CDR1 and CDR2 from the germline V gene are SGHRS and YFSETQ. CDR3 loop: CASSLAGTGYEKLFF. The CDR3 DNA reads as TGCGCCAGCAGCTTGGCCGGGACAGGGTACGAAAAACTGTTTTTT.

J is TRBJ1-4 and V is TRBV7-2; weak D call: TRBD1 (5 bases). V lost 6 bases and J 8 bases, leaving 13 bases between the germline ends. The CDR3 totals 13 residues. Germline CDR1 is SGHTA and CDR2 is FQGNSA. This CDR3 reads CASRGRAEEKLFF. The CDR3 nucleotides are TGTGCCAGCAGGGGCAGGGCCGAAGAAAAACTGTTTTTT.

CDR3 nucleotides: TGTGCCAGCAGCCAAGATTTACCAGGGGGCTACGAGCAGTACTTC. Protein: CASSQDLPGGYEQYF. The V and J genes are TRBV14 and TRBJ2-7; 7 nucleotides align to TRBD1. The length of the CDR3 is 15 residues. Germline CDR1 is SGHDN and CDR2 is FVKESK. Germline trimming cut 0 bases from V and 3 bases from J; bases unmatched to any gene: 5. Full variable domain (rest looked up from reference TRBV14 and TRBJ2-7): EAGVTQFPSHSVIEKGQTVTLRCDPISGHDNLYWYRRVMGKEIKFLLHFVKESKQDESGMPNNRFLAERTGGTYSTLKVQPAELEDSGVYFCASSQDLPGGYEQYFGPGTRLTVT.

This sequence joins TRBV5-1 and TRBJ2-1; 7 nucleotides line up with TRBD2. CDR1 and CDR2 from the germline V gene are SGHRS and YFSETQ. The trim removed 0 bases at V and 6 bases at J, leaving 3 bases unmatched. CDR3 length equals 14 residues. The CDR3, as DNA: TGCGCCAGCAGCTTGGTACTAGCGCTCAATGAGCAGTTCTTC. Encoded protein: CASSLVLALNEQFF.

The V gene is TRBV11-3, the J gene TRBJ2-1, with 9 bases matching TRBD1. Germline loops: CDR1 SGHNT, CDR2 YENEEA. With V trimmed by 0 bases and J by 8 bases, 5 bases remained unmatched. The CDR3 is made up of 15 amino acids. This CDR3 reads CASSLEGTGIHEQFF. The CDR3 DNA follows: TGTGCCAGCAGCTTAGAAGGGACAGGGATACATGAGCAGTTCTTC.

This chain links TRBV7-2 with TRBJ2-3; 10 nucleotides agree with TRBD2. V lost 6 bases, J lost 6 bases, and 12 bases stayed unmatched. Per germline, CDR1 SGHTA and CDR2 FQGNSA. The CDR3 runs 16 residues. The CDR3, as DNA: TGTGCCAGCAGGATCGGGCTAGCGGGAGCCCTGGATACGCAGTATTTT. Protein product: CASRIGLAGALDTQYF.

The J gene is TRBJ2-7, the V gene TRBV14; 9 bases line up with TRBD1. V lost 4 bases and J lost 3; bases outside the gene matches: 7. Germline assignment: CDR1 SGHDN and CDR2 FVKESK. The CDR3 is 15 amino acids. The CDR3 loop is CASSRIGQGNYEQYF. DNA for the CDR3: TGTGCCAGCAGCCGGATCGGACAGGGGAACTACGAGCAGTACTTC.